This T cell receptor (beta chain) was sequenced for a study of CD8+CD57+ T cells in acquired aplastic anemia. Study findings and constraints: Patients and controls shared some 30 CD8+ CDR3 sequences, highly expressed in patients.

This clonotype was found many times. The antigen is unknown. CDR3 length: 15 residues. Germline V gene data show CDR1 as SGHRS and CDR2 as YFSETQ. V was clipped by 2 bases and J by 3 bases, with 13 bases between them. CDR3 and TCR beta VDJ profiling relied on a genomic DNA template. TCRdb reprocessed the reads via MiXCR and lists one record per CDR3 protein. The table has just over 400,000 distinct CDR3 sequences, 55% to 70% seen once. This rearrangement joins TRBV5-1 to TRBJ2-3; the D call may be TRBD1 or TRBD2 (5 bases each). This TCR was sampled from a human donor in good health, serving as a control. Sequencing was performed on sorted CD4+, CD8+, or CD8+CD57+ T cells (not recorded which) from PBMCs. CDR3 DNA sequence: TGCGCCAGCAGCTTAGGGACCTTGAGGACAGATACGCAGTATTTT. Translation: CASSLGTLRTDTQYF.